The present entry profiles one TCR beta chain with its context. Its cognate antigen is unknown. In this CDR3 the conserved last residue, phenylalanine or tryptophan, is missing, so a read error is likely. This sample was included in a study of identical twins. TCRdb fed the 5' RACE reads into MiXCR, producing one record per CDR3 protein. In the table there are 1.5 million to 2 million distinct CDR3 sequences, roughly a third of which are singletons. The CDR3 is 13 residues long. V shed 5 bases and J shed 10 bases, with 14 bases lying between them. Germline V gene sequence: CDR1 MNHEY, CDR2 SMNVEV (reference sequence). Healthy Caucasians made up all donors. Study-level points and caveats: Potential partial confounding of zero-insertion analyses by invariant MAIT and iNKT cells was noted. Twin sharing of out-of-frame TCR alpha was underestimated by models in monozygotic pairs. Twin-shared out-of-frame alpha sequences were enriched for low generation probability.

The receptor was derived from a newborn girl in good health. Specimen: cord blood. The rearrangement uses TRBV27 and TRBJ1-4; D not resolved. CDR3 loop: CASSHPPTGKLFL. The CDR3 nucleotides are TGTGCCAGCAGTCACCCACCGACGGGAAAACTGTTTCTT.